A single sample gave rise to the 2 T cell receptor beta chains below, sequenced in a study of human T cells and chemical hapten exposure (dated by TCRdb to the early 2020s). Library prep was done by RACE. Sequencing used a NextSeq 500. The public reads were reprocessed in TCRdb via fastp at Q25 and MiXCR, keeping in-frame beta chains. Entries that share a CDR3 protein sequence are merged under the most common genes and DNA. Present in this sample are some 64,000 distinct CDR3 sequences, 9.5% to 11% of which were seen just once. Of the sample, about 2% is held by the ten largest clones. The time point label on this specimen signifies: patch test 3, about 24 weeks after DPC sensitization. In the paper's terms, the treatment or condition label means: therapeutic diphenylcyclopropenone sensitization with weekly scalp DPC. The source was whole blood, collected in connection with sensitization to the hapten diphenylcyclopropenone (DPC). These receptors were taken from a woman between 25 and 40 years old with alopecia areata. Some clones in this sample may be carry-over from other donors' samples.

The rearrangement links TRBV10-3 to TRBJ2-5, with a tentative D call TRBD2 (5 bases). Germline V gives CDR1 ENHRY, CDR2 SYGVKD. The ends were cut back, 6 bases at V and 10 bases at J, with 18 bases in the middle. This CDR3 is 13 amino acids long. The CDR3 nucleotides read TGTGCCATCAGCGAGACCGGGAACGAGGGCCAGTACTTC. Residues: CAISETGNEGQYF.

CDR3 coding DNA: TGTGCCAGCAGCCTCCGGTCGACCTACGAGCAGTACTTC. Its translation is CASSLRSTYEQYF. This chain uses TRBV12-3 or TRBV12-4 with TRBJ2-7; D unclear. This CDR3 has 13 amino acids. V gave up 6 bases and J gave up 2 bases, with 11 bases separating them.